This T cell receptor (beta chain) stems from a study of T cell responses to AZD1222 COVID-19 vaccine. Findings of the study overall: Donors were chiefly white British, with a greater number of females, and clonal diversity was perhaps underestimated.

On this clone itself: Its antigen remains unknown.

The data were produced by immunoSEQ multiplex PCR, yet TCRdb's version contains in-frame clones alone and is incomplete. Of over 120,000 clones in the sample, more than 70% were seen once. Doses given second, at about 4 or about 12 weeks, were pooled. The sequencing here drew on peripheral blood, taken 28 days after the second AZD1222 dose. This TCR was recovered from an adult who received the AZD1222 COVID-19 vaccine.

CDR3 DNA: TGTGCCAGCCCGAGAGTAAACACCATATATTTT. Residues: CASPRVNTIYF. The chain couples TRBV12-3 or TRBV12-4 to TRBJ1-3; D remains ambiguous. The CDR3 extends over 11 amino acids. Trimming shortened V by 8 bases and J by 6 bases, and 8 bases separated the two germline ends.